These T cell receptor beta chains were read from a single sample in a study of human T cells and chemical hapten exposure. A single record per CDR3 protein comes from TCRdb applying MiXCR to the RACE reads. The data hold 65,000 to 70,000 distinct CDR3 sequences, with 11% observed a single time. Source: whole blood, taken in connection with sensitization to the hapten diphenylcyclopropenone (DPC). The receptors stem from a woman in her forties or fifties with alopecia areata. Some clones in this sample may be carry-over from other donors' samples. CDR3s include the opening cysteine and the closing phenylalanine or tryptophan. D genes are given only for firm matches. For some rows the clone size is stated as once, few or many, or as a class when expanded; others skip it.

CDR3aa: CASSSPGLGTYEQYF
CDR3nt: TGTGCCAGCAGTTCACCGGGACTGGGGACCTACGAGCAGTACTTC
j_gene: TRBJ2-7
abundance: many
d_gene: .
v_gene: TRBV28

CDR3aa: CSARFFSGRANTQYF
CDR3nt: TGCAGTGCTAGATTCTTTAGCGGGAGGGCCAATACGCAGTATTTT
j_gene: TRBJ2-3
abundance: .
d_gene: TRBD2
v_gene: TRBV20-1

CDR3aa: CASGDTQYF
CDR3nt: TGTGCCAGCGGAGACACGCAGTATTTT
j_gene: TRBJ2-3
abundance: few
d_gene: .
v_gene: TRBV11-2

CDR3aa: CASSLERGAYGYTF
CDR3nt: TGTGCCAGCAGCTTAGAGAGGGGGGCCTATGGCTACACCTTC
j_gene: TRBJ1-2
abundance: many
d_gene: .
v_gene: TRBV11-2

CDR3aa: CASSPLGRGEAFF
CDR3nt: TGTGCCAGCAGTCCACTAGGACGGGGTGAAGCTTTCTTT
j_gene: TRBJ1-1
abundance: many
d_gene: .
v_gene: TRBV27

CDR3aa: CASSHRGFYEQYF
CDR3nt: TGTGCCAGCAGCCACAGGGGGTTCTACGAGCAGTACTTC
j_gene: TRBJ2-7
abundance: few
d_gene: TRBD1
v_gene: TRBV13

CDR3aa: CSARVGTENSPLHF
CDR3nt: TGCAGTGCTAGAGTCGGGACCGAAAATTCACCCCTCCACTTT
j_gene: TRBJ1-6
abundance: many
d_gene: .
v_gene: TRBV20-1

CDR3aa: CASSPRTSGLRGETQYF
CDR3nt: TGTGCCAGCAGCCCTAGGACTAGCGGGCTTCGAGGAGAGACCCAGTACTTC
j_gene: TRBJ2-5
abundance: few
d_gene: TRBD2
v_gene: TRBV27

CDR3aa: CASSQDVGVNMGTQYF
CDR3nt: TGTGCCAGCAGCCAAGATGTCGGGGTCAACATGGGTACGCAGTATTTT
j_gene: TRBJ2-3
abundance: many
d_gene: .
v_gene: TRBV4-2

CDR3aa: CAISEREGSSYEQYF
CDR3nt: TGTGCCATCAGTGAGCGGGAGGGAAGCTCCTACGAGCAGTACTTC
j_gene: TRBJ2-7
abundance: .
d_gene: TRBD2
v_gene: TRBV10-3

CDR3aa: CASHQREVSNQPQHF
CDR3nt: TGTGCCAGCCATCAAAGGGAGGTCAGCAATCAGCCCCAGCATTTT
j_gene: TRBJ1-5
abundance: few
d_gene: .
v_gene: TRBV28

CDR3aa: CASSYSKQNEQFF
CDR3nt: TGTGCCAGCAGTTACTCGAAGCAAAATGAGCAGTTCTTC
j_gene: TRBJ2-1
abundance: few
d_gene: .
v_gene: TRBV6-2/TRBV6-3

CDR3aa: CASSPTGGFSNNEQFF
CDR3nt: TGTGCCAGCAGCCCCACAGGGGGTTTCAGTAACAATGAGCAGTTCTTC
j_gene: TRBJ2-1
abundance: many
d_gene: TRBD1
v_gene: TRBV3-1

CDR3aa: CASTGGLNNEQFF
CDR3nt: TGTGCCAGCACAGGGGGGCTTAACAATGAGCAGTTCTTC
j_gene: TRBJ2-1
abundance: few
d_gene: .
v_gene: TRBV28

CDR3aa: CASSLSGEQYF
CDR3nt: TGTGCCAGCAGCTTATCAGGCGAGCAGTACTTC
j_gene: TRBJ2-7
abundance: many
d_gene: .
v_gene: TRBV7-6

CDR3aa: CASSPPTGVGTEAFF
CDR3nt: TGTGCCAGCTCACCACCGACAGGGGTTGGAACTGAAGCTTTCTTT
j_gene: TRBJ1-1
abundance: few
d_gene: TRBD1
v_gene: TRBV18

CDR3aa: CASSSGTSGYNEQFF
CDR3nt: TGTGCCAGCAGTTCCGGGACTAGCGGCTACAATGAGCAGTTCTTC
j_gene: TRBJ2-1
abundance: .
d_gene: TRBD2
v_gene: TRBV12-3/TRBV12-4

CDR3aa: CAGVWTSGTADYGYTF
CDR3nt: TGTGCCGGGGTGTGGACGTCGGGGACAGCAGACTATGGCTACACCTTC
j_gene: TRBJ1-2
abundance: many
d_gene: TRBD1
v_gene: TRBV30

CDR3aa: CASSNRGSWNYGYTF
CDR3nt: TGTGCCAGTAGTAATAGGGGAAGTTGGAACTATGGCTACACCTTC
j_gene: TRBJ1-2
abundance: few
d_gene: .
v_gene: TRBV19

CDR3aa: CASSENRGLNEKLFF
CDR3nt: TGTGCCAGCAGCGAGAACAGGGGCTTGAATGAAAAACTGTTTTTT
j_gene: TRBJ1-4
abundance: medium-sized
d_gene: TRBD1
v_gene: TRBV5-4

CDR3aa: CASSSPTRNTEAFF
CDR3nt: TGTGCCAGCAGTTCCCCGACTCGGAACACTGAAGCTTTCTTT
j_gene: TRBJ1-1
abundance: many
d_gene: .
v_gene: TRBV27

CDR3aa: CASSRTGVEQYF
CDR3nt: TGTGCCAGCAGTAGGACAGGGGTAGAGCAGTACTTC
j_gene: TRBJ2-7
abundance: many
d_gene: TRBD1
v_gene: TRBV28

CDR3aa: CASSLSYVGKTRFF
CDR3nt: TGTGCCAGCAGCTTATCCTACGTCGGCAAGACGAGGTTCTTC
j_gene: TRBJ2-1
abundance: few
d_gene: .
v_gene: TRBV7-6

CDR3aa: CASSVDSTGVYGYTF
CDR3nt: TGTGCCAGCAGCGTGGATTCGACAGGGGTATATGGCTACACCTTC
j_gene: TRBJ1-2
abundance: .
d_gene: TRBD1
v_gene: TRBV9

CDR3aa: CASGRTGGKETQYF
CDR3nt: TGTGCCAGCGGAAGGACAGGTGGAAAAGAGACCCAGTACTTC
j_gene: TRBJ2-5
abundance: .
d_gene: TRBD1
v_gene: TRBV27

CDR3aa: CASSFKGSRDEQFF
CDR3nt: TGTGCCAGCAGCTTTAAAGGGTCTAGGGATGAGCAGTTCTTC
j_gene: TRBJ2-1
abundance: few
d_gene: .
v_gene: TRBV11-3

CDR3aa: CASSLSGTGPGNTIYF
CDR3nt: TGTGCCAGCAGCCTCTCCGGGACAGGGCCTGGAAACACCATATATTTT
j_gene: TRBJ1-3
abundance: few
d_gene: TRBD1
v_gene: TRBV7-2

CDR3aa: CSVERGRGRADTQYF
CDR3nt: TGCAGCGTTGAAAGAGGTCGGGGGCGGGCAGATACGCAGTATTTT
j_gene: TRBJ2-3
abundance: many
d_gene: .
v_gene: TRBV29-1

CDR3aa: CASSLTGTDIYEQYF
CDR3nt: TGTGCCAGCAGCTTAACCGGGACCGATATCTACGAGCAGTACTTC
j_gene: TRBJ2-7
abundance: many
d_gene: .
v_gene: TRBV7-3

CDR3aa: CASSLAGTGIADTQYF
CDR3nt: TGTGCCAGCAGCTTAGCTGGGACAGGGATCGCAGATACGCAGTATTTT
j_gene: TRBJ2-3
abundance: many
d_gene: TRBD1
v_gene: TRBV7-2

CDR3aa: CASSPGDRGTDTQYF
CDR3nt: TGTGCCAGCAGCCCCGGGGACCGCGGGACAGATACGCAGTATTTT
j_gene: TRBJ2-3
abundance: many
d_gene: .
v_gene: TRBV7-2

CDR3aa: CASSVDSGPNYGYTF
CDR3nt: TGTGCCAGCAGCGTAGATAGCGGACCTAACTATGGCTACACCTTC
j_gene: TRBJ1-2
abundance: .
d_gene: .
v_gene: TRBV9

CDR3aa: CASSASGFRTDTQYF
CDR3nt: TGTGCCAGCAGTGCTAGCGGCTTCCGCACAGATACGCAGTATTTT
j_gene: TRBJ2-3
abundance: few
d_gene: TRBD2
v_gene: TRBV27

CDR3aa: CSARVVGAADTQYF
CDR3nt: TGCAGTGCTAGAGTGGTGGGAGCCGCAGATACGCAGTATTTT
j_gene: TRBJ2-3
abundance: few
d_gene: .
v_gene: TRBV20-1

CDR3aa: CASGLGAYNEQFF
CDR3nt: TGTGCTAGTGGTTTGGGGGCCTACAATGAGCAGTTCTTC
j_gene: TRBJ2-1
abundance: few
d_gene: .
v_gene: TRBV12-5